This TCR beta chain is drawn from a study of shared T cell receptors in the human thymus (dated by TCRdb to the early 2020s). Context from the whole study: The study examined how self-reactive, shared T-cell receptor alpha chains are generated in the human thymus.

From the cysteine through the phenylalanine, the CDR3 covers 14 amino acids. The DNA shown is the 42-base CDR3, in frame from base 1. Deletion took 5 bases off V and 3 bases off J, with a span of 13 bases between the germline ends. Reading the germline V gene gives CDR1 KGHSY and CDR2 FQNENV. The library was generated by the immunoSEQ multiplex PCR assay. What TCRdb holds here is the immuneACCESS table cut down to in-frame rearrangements. Part of the clones is not present; checked against another copy, under half of the missing clones reflect an unresolved V gene, and the others are unexplained. This sample lists hundreds of thousands of clones; around 87% were detected once. 0.0095% to 0.013% of the sample lies in the top ten. With respect to this clone: Its specific antigen is unknown. Per-nucleotide qualities are absent, and no much larger clonotype sits a single base away.

These same data were also listed under a study on human thymus T cells. As the second paper documents: Immunologically healthy infants undergoing open corrective cardiac surgery for congenital heart defects in Finland were used as donors. The thymus tissue came from surgical resects taken out during corrective cardiac surgery. V and J gene segment usage appeared biased in both thymic and peripheral blood repertoires. According to the related research, thymic TCR repertoires were highly overlapping among unrelated individuals. TCR alpha and beta repertoires from roughly 8 infant thymus samples and a few related peripheral blood samples were characterized in the study. The cohort included more than 5 male and a couple of female infants, with donor ages spanning 7 to 244 days. Thymocytes were released mechanically from tissue and stored at -70 °C as pellets of 10-30 million cells. Genomic DNA was extracted from frozen cell pellets with a QIAsymphony instrument. The immunoSEQ multiplex PCR assay was used to amplify the TCRB and TCRAD loci from a standardized quantity of quality-controlled genomic DNA. Amplicons spanned the V(D)J region at a length sufficient to cover the CDR3 and identify V and J genes. Through the commercial immunoSEQ service, the amplicons were sequenced on an Illumina platform. Primer bias and sequencing errors were corrected using previously described methods, and TCRAD and TCRB definitions followed the IMGT database. Analysis of the repertoires was done with immunoSEQ Analyzer 3.0 and VDJTools and included basic statistics, V/J segment usage, diversity estimates, rarefaction and pairwise overlap. Diversity was estimated using the Chao1, ChaoE, Efron-Thisted, Shannon and inverse Simpson indices, and was also estimated on datasets down-sampled to the size of the smallest sample. For repertoire overlap, CDR3 nucleotide sequence, V gene and J gene had to match strictly, and clustering was done by Jaccard-based multidimensional scaling. On average, about 730,000 unique TCRB clonotypes were obtained from thymus samples, compared with 80,000 to 85,000 from blood samples.

The TCR originated in a boy under two years old with a congenital heart defect. Donor details come from another sample of the same person, matched by shared clones. The sample was thymocytes. The chain is made from TRBV16 and TRBJ1-2; TRBD1 is a possible D gene, resting on 5 matching bases. The CDR3 protein sequence reads: CASSEQGGDYGYTF. The DNA is as follows: TGTGCCAGCAGCGAGCAGGGAGGCGACTATGGCTACACCTTC. With the portions outside the CDR3 filled from the reference TRBV16 and TRBJ1-2 genes, the complete variable region becomes GEEVAQTPKHLVRGEGQKAKLYCAPIKGHSYVFWYQQVLKNEFKFLISFQNENVFDETGMPKERFSAKCLPNSPCSLEIQATKLEDSAVYFCASSEQGGDYGYTFGSGTRLTVV.